Presented here are 20 T cell receptor beta chains from one specimen sequenced in a study of beta chain features in type 1 diabetes. Points from the study as a whole: Type 1 diabetes patients showed a moderate but significant shortening of TCRB CDR3s in all four CD4+ subsets.

The antigens of these receptors remain unknown. What was sequenced were expressed TCRB transcripts, since all of the isolated RNA had been reverse transcribed. Produced via immunoSEQ multiplex PCR; TCRdb's table is partial and in-frame only. Of over 150,000 clones detected, less than 9.5% appear once; the ten largest clones hold roughly 0.97%. The source material was central memory CD4+ T cells from blood. These receptors originate from a woman in her 40s with type 1 diabetes.

This clone was found a few times. The genes are TRBV19 and TRBJ1-4, with D unclear. The CDR3 has 14 residues. Germline CDR1 reads LNHDA; CDR2 reads SQIVND (reference sequence). Trimming removed 2 bases from V and 8 bases from J, with 12 bases in between. The CDR3 is CASSIFTAAEKLFF. DNA for the CDR3: TGTGCCAGTAGTATATTCACCGCCGCGGAAAAACTGTTTTTT.

This chain uses TRBV7-9 with TRBJ2-5; TRBD2 agrees at 13 bases. The V gene end was trimmed by 0 bases and the J gene end by 5 bases; junction bases not matched to a gene: 6. CDR3 length equals 17 residues. CDR1 and CDR2 from the germline V gene are SEHNR and FQNEAQ (reference sequence). In DNA form, the CDR3 reads TGTGCCAGCAGCTTAGCATTTGGGACTAGCGGGACCGAGACCCAGTACTTC. This sequence encodes CASSLAFGTSGTETQYF.

This clone was counted a few times. The J gene is TRBJ2-5, the V gene TRBV29-1; a weak D match, TRBD1 (5 bases). Looked up from germline, CDR1 is SQVTM and CDR2 is ANQGSEA. CDR3 length: 13 amino acids. Trimming shortened V by 3 bases and J by 1 base, and 9 bases separated the two germline ends. The CDR3 spells CSVDRQLQETQYF. The CDR3, as DNA: TGCAGCGTTGATCGACAGCTCCAAGAGACCCAGTACTTC.

V and J are TRBV18 and TRBJ2-7; 11 bases align to TRBD1. There are 15 residues in the CDR3. V was clipped by 6 bases and J by 0 bases; unmatched bases: 4. The germline CDR1 and CDR2 sequences are KGHSH and LQKENI. In nucleotides, the CDR3 is TGTGCCAGCTCCCGGGGACAGGGGGACTCCTACGAGCAGTACTTC. Its translation is CASSRGQGDSYEQYF.

This clone came up a few times. V gene TRBV28 combines with J gene TRBJ2-1; a weak D match, TRBD2 (7 bases). From germline, CDR1 is MDHEN and CDR2 SYDVKM. The CDR3 is 15 amino acids. V dropped 7 bases and J dropped 7 bases, with 20 bases sitting between them. The CDR3 reads CASTLGGAGYNEQFF. In nucleotides, the CDR3 is TGTGCCAGCACCTTGGGGGGGGCGGGGTATAATGAGCAGTTCTTC.

There are a few counts of this clone. V is TRBV7-8 and J is TRBJ1-1; unclear D gene. The CDR3 is 11 residues long. Deletions cut 5 bases from V and 5 bases from J, with 6 bases between. The V gene's germline CDR1 is SGHVS and CDR2 FQNEAQ. The CDR3 nucleotides read TGTGCCAGCAGCCCGAGAACTGAAGCTTTCTTT. Encoded protein: CASSPRTEAFF.

The chain carries TRBV9 and TRBJ2-3, with 14 nucleotides matching TRBD2. Trimming took 0 bases from V and 5 from J; bases not matched to a gene: 2. The CDR3 covers 16 residues. Germline V gives CDR1 SGDLS, CDR2 YYNGEE. The CDR3, as DNA: TGTGCCAGCAGCGTAGAAGGGACTAGCGGGAGAGATACGCAGTATTTT. The encoded protein is CASSVEGTSGRDTQYF.

This clone was observed a few times. This chain connects TRBV5-1 to TRBJ2-2; TRBD1 matches at 11 bases. The CDR3 runs 17 residues. CDR1 is SGHRS and CDR2 is YFSETQ in the germline V gene. The V and J ends lost 2 bases and 1 base, in that order; junction bases with no gene match: 4. CDR3 region: CASSFPGQGENTGELFF. The DNA of the CDR3 is TGCGCCAGCAGCTTTCCGGGACAGGGGGAGAACACCGGGGAGCTGTTTTTT. Variable domain in full (rest from reference TRBV5-1 and TRBJ2-2): KAGVTQTPRYLIKTRGQQVTLSCSPISGHRSVSWYQQTPGQGLQFLFEYFSETQRNKGNFPGRFSGRQFSNSRSEMNVSTLELGDSALYLCASSFPGQGENTGELFFGEGSRLTVL.

This clone was seen a few times. This chain uses TRBV28 with TRBJ2-7; the match to TRBD2 covers 12 bases. The CDR3 is 19 amino acids. Per germline, CDR1 MDHEN and CDR2 SYDVKM. After removal of 4 bases from V and 6 bases from J, the junction contained 19 bases not matched to a gene. CDR3 amino acids: CASSYGTSGYPRGFAEQYF. Here the CDR3 DNA reads TGTGCCAGCAGTTATGGGACTAGCGGGTACCCTCGTGGATTCGCCGAGCAGTACTTC. Full variable domain (outside the CDR3, taken from reference TRBV28 and TRBJ2-7): DVKVTQSSRYLVKRTGEKVFLECVQDMDHENMFWYRQDPGLGLRLIYFSYDVKMKEKGDIPEGYSVSREKKERFSLILESASTNQTSMYLCASSYGTSGYPRGFAEQYFGPGTRLTVT.

This clone occurred a few times. V usage is TRBV18 and J usage is TRBJ1-4; TRBD1 agrees at 10 bases. J lost 8 bases, V lost 10 bases, and 10 bases had no gene match. The CDR3 length is 14 residues. CDR1 KGHSH and CDR2 LQKENI come from the germline V gene. This chain's CDR3 is CATRAGTGEEKLFF. The CDR3 DNA reads TGTGCCACCCGAGCCGGGACAGGGGAGGAAAAACTGTTTTTT.

This clone turned up a few times. Here the CDR3 reads CASSPTSGQTEAFF. The DNA for the CDR3 is TGTGCCAGCTCACCAACCTCGGGACAGACTGAAGCTTTCTTT. V usage is TRBV18 and J usage is TRBJ1-1; TRBD1 agrees at 7 bases. Germline trimming cut 2 bases from V and 5 bases from J; bases unmatched to any gene: 5. The CDR3 is 14 amino acids. Germline V gene sequence: CDR1 KGHSH, CDR2 LQKENI.

The rearrangement uses TRBV25-1 and TRBJ1-6; 8 nucleotides line up with TRBD1. Trimming cost V 3 bases and J 8 bases; bases outside gene matches: 3. The CDR3 sequence is 14 residues long. CDR1 MGHDK and CDR2 SYGVNS come from the germline V gene. CDR3 DNA: TGTGCCAGCAGTGAGCCAGGGGGCGATTCACCCCTCCACTTT. Amino acid sequence: CASSEPGGDSPLHF.

The rearrangement uses TRBV29-1 and TRBJ2-3; D call uncertain. From germline, CDR1 is SQVTM and CDR2 ANQGSEA. CDR3 length equals 11 residues. The ends were cut back, 4 bases at V and 5 bases at J, with 7 bases in the middle. CDR3 sequence (DNA): TGCAGCGTTGTCGGTGTAGATACGCAGTATTTT. Protein sequence: CSVVGVDTQYF.

This clone was counted between two and nine times. The rearrangement uses TRBV9 and TRBJ1-1; D is perhaps TRBD1 (5 bases). This CDR3 contains 15 residues. Trimming took 4 bases from V and 5 from J, leaving 18 bases between them. CDR1 SGDLS and CDR2 YYNGEE come from the germline V gene. The CDR3 protein is CASSLGLGRVTEAFF. CDR3 nucleotide sequence: TGTGCCAGCAGCCTGGGACTCGGCAGGGTAACTGAAGCTTTCTTT.

This clone came up a few times. The chain is built from TRBV5-4 and TRBJ2-1; 11 positions agree with TRBD2. Germline V gene lookup returns CDR1 SGHNT and CDR2 YYREEE (reference sequence). This CDR3 comprises 16 residues. The trim removed 2 bases at V and 7 bases at J, leaving 8 bases unmatched. The CDR3 reads CASSLVAGGPGNEQFF. CDR3 in DNA: TGTGCCAGCAGCTTAGTAGCGGGAGGGCCCGGGAATGAGCAGTTCTTC.

This clone was counted only a few times. V is TRBV30 and J is TRBJ2-7; D is possibly TRBD1 (5 bases). CDR1 GTSNPN and CDR2 SVGIG come from the germline V gene (reference sequence). This CDR3 contains 11 residues. The V end lost 5 bases, the J end lost 3 bases, and 8 bases lay between the germline ends. CDR3 sequence reads: CAWAGNYEQYF. DNA of the CDR3: TGTGCCTGGGCAGGGAACTACGAGCAGTACTTC.

The sample holds a few counts of this clone. The rearrangement links TRBV11-2 to TRBJ1-4; 9 bases are shared with TRBD1. This CDR3 is 14 amino acids long. V lost 4 bases to trimming and J lost 11 bases; unmatched junction nucleotides: 8. Germline V lookup: CDR1 SGHAT, CDR2 FQNNGV. The DNA for the CDR3 is TGTGCCAGCAGCTACCAGGGACAGGGAATGAAACTGTTTTTT. Translating gives CASSYQGQGMKLFF.

This clone has at least ten counts. The J gene is TRBJ1-2, the V gene TRBV5-4, with 7 bases aligning to TRBD1. The CDR3 is made up of 15 amino acids. The junction had 8 bases not matched to a gene; V was cut back by 0 bases and J by 6 bases. Germline V gene data show CDR1 as SGHNT and CDR2 as YYREEE (reference sequence). DNA of the CDR3: TGTGCCAGCAGCTTGGCCCTTGACAGGGTAAATGGCTACACCTTC. It yields the protein CASSLALDRVNGYTF.

The chain links TRBV29-1 to TRBJ2-1; D may be TRBD2 (6 bases). The CDR3 has 14 residues. Per germline, CDR1 SQVTM and CDR2 ANQGSEA. Trimming pared 4 bases from V and 2 bases from J, leaving 12 bases between. For the CDR3, the DNA is TGCAGCGTTGCTCGGGAGATAGCCTACAATGAGCAGTTCTTC. Protein sequence: CSVAREIAYNEQFF.

This clone has more than one count but fewer than ten. V is TRBV6-5 and J is TRBJ1-1; D is possibly TRBD1 (6 bases). Germline V lookup: CDR1 MNHEY, CDR2 SVGAGI. The V end was cut by 6 bases, the J end by 3 bases, with 11 bases between. This CDR3 spans 13 amino acids. The CDR3 bases are TGTGCCAGCAGGGCCTACAGGGACACTGAAGCTTTCTTT. It translates to CASRAYRDTEAFF.